This entry lists 12 T cell receptor beta chains sequenced from one sample in a study of cytomegalovirus exposure and HLA in healthy donors (dated by TCRdb to the late 2010s). The library was produced with the immunoSEQ multiplex PCR assay. For the multiplex PCR, a mixture combining 60 forward primers for TCR Vbeta segments and 13 reverse primers for TCR Jbeta segments was used. As stored in TCRdb, this immuneACCESS dataset retains in-frame rearrangements with V and J assigned. A fraction of the clones does not appear; measured against another copy, unresolved V genes explain less than half of the discrepancy, and the remainder lacks a known reason. Here the sample has approximately 84,000 clones; 75% occur a single time. 2.2% of the sample belongs to the ten largest clones. Sequences were obtained from PBMCs. All receptors derive from a man aged 35-49 years in good health and CMV-seronegative.

The V gene is TRBV29-1, the J gene TRBJ2-7; 8 bases fit TRBD2. Germline V CDR1 and CDR2: SQVTM, ANQGSEA. The CDR3 is 15 amino acids. The V gene end was trimmed by 6 bases and the J gene end by 0 bases; junction bases not matched to a gene: 10. The CDR3 sequence: CSVVFERGSSYEQYF. The CDR3 region has the DNA TGCAGCGTCGTCTTTGAGCGGGGGAGCTCCTACGAGCAGTACTTC.

This sequence joins TRBV6-1 and TRBJ2-3; TRBD2 aligns across 7 bases. Trimming cost V 3 bases and J 4 bases; bases outside gene matches: 10. This CDR3 has 16 amino acids. The V gene's germline CDR1 is MNHNS and CDR2 SASEGT. The CDR3 region is CASSESSGGGADTQYF. DNA of the CDR3: TGTGCCAGCAGTGAGTCTAGCGGAGGTGGTGCAGATACGCAGTATTTT.

The chain carries TRBV15 and TRBJ2-3; 10 bases map to TRBD2. J lost 0 bases, V lost 6 bases, and 0 bases had no gene match. This CDR3 region has 14 residues. CDR1 LNHNV and CDR2 YYDKDF come from the germline V gene (reference sequence). CDR3 in DNA: TGTGCCACCAGGACTAGCGGGAGCACAGATACGCAGTATTTT. Translated: CATRTSGSTDTQYF. Variable domain in full (rest from reference TRBV15 and TRBJ2-3): DAMVIQNPRYQVTQFGKPVTLSCSQTLNHNVMYWYQQKSSQAPKLLFHYYDKDFNNEADTPDNFQSRRPNTSFCFLDIRSPGLGDTAMYLCATRTSGSTDTQYFGPGTRLTVL.

This clone was seen only a few times. The chain is built from TRBV5-1 and TRBJ1-6, with 8 bases identical to TRBD1. V lost 4 bases, J lost 7 bases, and 7 bases stayed unmatched. Germline V gene sequence: CDR1 SGHRS, CDR2 YFSETQ. The CDR3 is 15 residues long. The CDR3 here is CASSDRGDYNSPLHF. CDR3 bases: TGCGCCAGCAGCGACAGGGGTGACTACAATTCACCCCTCCACTTT.

The J gene is TRBJ2-3, the V gene TRBV29-1; 8 bases match TRBD2. CDR3 length: 16 amino acids. Unmatched junction bases numbered 10, after V lost 3 bases and J lost 2 bases. Germline V gene data show CDR1 as SQVTM and CDR2 as ANQGSEA. DNA for the CDR3: TGCAGCGTTGACAGGGCGGGGGGCCCTTACACAGATACGCAGTATTTT. Translating it yields CSVDRAGGPYTDTQYF.

This clone was observed once. The chain is built from TRBV28 and TRBJ2-7; D is unclear. Germline values: CDR1 MDHEN, CDR2 SYDVKM. Deletions cut 2 bases from V and 4 bases from J, with 6 bases between. This CDR3 comprises 12 residues. CDR3 protein: CASSLGVYEQYF. The DNA for the CDR3 is TGTGCCAGCAGTTTAGGAGTGTACGAGCAGTACTTC.

The chain is built from TRBV5-6 and TRBJ1-2, with 10 bases matching TRBD1. Germline values: CDR1 SGHDT, CDR2 YYEEEE. Trimming took 1 base from V and 4 from J; bases not matched to a gene: 4. This CDR3 contains 15 residues. The DNA for the CDR3 is TGTGCCAGCAGCTTGCCCGGGACAGGGGCCTATGGCTACACCTTC. Translated: CASSLPGTGAYGYTF.

The chain is built from TRBV6-1 and TRBJ1-1, with D hard to call. V lost 7 bases to trimming and J lost 3 bases, with 9 bases between them. The CDR3 totals 12 residues. Germline CDR1 MNHNS, CDR2 SASEGT. The CDR3 sequence: CASTRLDTEAFF. The CDR3 DNA reads as TGTGCCAGCACCAGACTGGACACTGAAGCTTTCTTT.

V usage is TRBV5-1 and J usage is TRBJ2-1; TRBD2 matches 10 bases. The CDR3 spans 15 residues. In germline, CDR1 is SGHRS, CDR2 YFSETQ. Trimming at V came to 3 bases and at J to 7 bases, leaving 7 bases not matched to a gene. The CDR3 protein is CASSSGAGGMNEQFF. The CDR3 DNA sequence: TGCGCCAGCAGCTCAGGAGCGGGAGGGATGAATGAGCAGTTCTTC.

The gene calls are TRBV15 and TRBJ1-5; D perhaps matches TRBD1 (6 bases). The CDR3 has 16 residues. The V gene lost 1 base and the J gene lost 0 bases, with 10 bases spanning the gap. Germline values: CDR1 LNHNV, CDR2 YYDKDF (reference sequence). CDR3 coding DNA: TGTGCCACCAGCAGAGCGAGGACAGATAGCAATCAGCCCCAGCATTTT. Its protein is CATSRARTDSNQPQHF.

The chain combines TRBV29-1 with TRBJ2-7; D is unresolved. V gave up 4 bases and J gave up 3 bases, with 16 bases separating them. Germline V lookup: CDR1 SQVTM, CDR2 ANQGSEA. This CDR3 is built from 14 residues. The CDR3 coding sequence is TGCAGCGTTGTTGATGCAAAACTCTACTACGAGCAGTACTTC. It specifies CSVVDAKLYYEQYF.

The chain joins TRBV7-2 to TRBJ2-3; TRBD1 aligns across 7 bases. The junction had 15 bases not matched to a gene; V was cut back by 5 bases and J by 4 bases. The CDR3 is 17 residues long. Germline V lookup: CDR1 SGHTA, CDR2 FQGNSA. CDR3 sequence (DNA): TGTGCCAGCAGCCGTCGACCCGGGACAGTGTACCCAGATACGCAGTATTTT. Translated, it gives CASSRRPGTVYPDTQYF.